These 25 T cell receptor beta chains were all obtained from the same sample, sequenced in a study of T cells after yellow fever vaccination. TCRdb reprocessed the 5' RACE reads with MiXCR, giving one entry per CDR3 protein. Among 500,000 to 650,000 distinct CDR3 sequences listed, around a sixth were seen once. The input for sequencing was PBMCs, taken 5 to 6 days after the first yellow fever vaccination. The receptors were sampled from a young man who received the YFV17D yellow fever vaccine.

In its sample, this clonotype was seen a few times. The chain uses TRBV7-9 and TRBJ2-3; D is possibly TRBD1 (5 bases). V lost 5 bases and J 0 bases, leaving 9 bases between the germline ends. This CDR3 has 14 amino acids. The germline V gene encodes CDR1 SEHNR and CDR2 FQNEAQ (reference sequence). CDR3 sequence reads: CASSPTESTDTQYF. For the CDR3, the DNA is TGTGCCAGCAGCCCGACAGAGAGCACAGATACGCAGTATTTT. Full variable domain (missing parts from reference TRBV7-9 and TRBJ2-3): DTGVSQNPRHKITKRGQNVTFRCDPISEHNRLYWYRQTLGQGPEFLTYFQNEAQLEKSRLLSDRFSAERPKGSFSTLEIQRTEQGDSAMYLCASSPTESTDTQYFGPGTRLTVL.

The gene calls are TRBV12-3 or TRBV12-4 and TRBJ1-6; TRBD1 aligns across 7 bases. CDR3 length: 15 amino acids. V was pared by 7 bases and J by 14 bases, with 17 bases of the junction left unmatched. The CDR3 DNA reads as TGTGCCAGCACCCCAAGACAGGGATTGGGTTCGACCCTCCACTTT. Translating gives CASTPRQGLGSTLHF.

The chain is built from TRBV19 and TRBJ2-6; D unclear. This CDR3 comprises 17 residues. V lost 9 bases to trimming and J lost 0 bases, with 18 bases between them. Germline-derived CDR1 and CDR2 are LNHDA and SQIVND (reference sequence). CDR3 DNA: TGTGCCAGCCAGTTACGGCCTACCGTCTCTGGGGCCAACGTCCTGACTTTC. Translation: CASQLRPTVSGANVLTF.

This chain joins TRBV6-1 and TRBJ1-2; 8 nucleotides line up with TRBD1. The germline V gene has CDR1 MNHNS and CDR2 SASEGT. V dropped 5 bases and J dropped 4; count of bases not matched to a gene: 6. The CDR3 is 14 residues long. DNA for the CDR3: TGTGCCAGCAGTCGGGACAGGCCTATCTATGGCTACACCTTC. Residues: CASSRDRPIYGYTF.

The rearrangement joins TRBV4-1 to TRBJ1-5; possibly TRBD1 for D (5 bases). The CDR3 is made up of 16 amino acids. The V gene lost 1 base and the J gene lost 1 base, with 11 bases spanning the gap. Germline V gene data show CDR1 as MGHRA and CDR2 as YSYEKL. CDR3 sequence: CASSQVLGDSNQPQHF. CDR3 bases: TGCGCCAGCAGCCAAGTATTGGGGGACAGCAATCAGCCCCAGCATTTT.

This clonotype has only a few counts. This chain uses TRBV6-1 with TRBJ1-2, with D unclear. In germline, CDR1 is MNHNS, CDR2 SASEGT. V was clipped by 6 bases and J by 0 bases, with 17 bases between them. This CDR3 has 16 residues. The CDR3 spells CASRDIYRATNYGYTF. In DNA form, the CDR3 reads TGTGCCAGCAGAGACATATACCGGGCCACTAACTATGGCTACACCTTC.

This chain links TRBV19 with TRBJ1-5; D is unresolved. Germline V gives CDR1 LNHDA, CDR2 SQIVND (reference sequence). The CDR3 spans 14 residues. Trimming cost V 7 bases and J 0 bases, with 10 bases left between them. Here the CDR3 reads CASTNSNSNQPQHF. In nucleotides, the CDR3 is TGTGCCAGTACAAACAGCAATAGCAATCAGCCCCAGCATTTT.

The chain carries TRBV20-1 and TRBJ1-1; weak D call: TRBD1 (5 bases). CDR1 and CDR2 (germline): DFQATT, SNEGSKA (reference sequence). V lost 1 base, J lost 1 base, and 13 bases lay in between. CDR3 size: 15 residues. Here the CDR3 DNA reads TGCAGTGCTAGAGTTCCGGGACGGAGGAACACTGAAGCTTTCTTT. This sequence encodes CSARVPGRRNTEAFF.

This clonotype was seen only a few times. The rearrangement uses TRBV6-2 or TRBV6-3 and TRBJ2-7; 9 bases line up with TRBD1. The germline V gene has CDR1 MNHEY and CDR2 SVGEGT. V trimming: 6 bases; J trimming: 5 bases; junction bases outside the gene matches: 8. This CDR3 spans 14 amino acids. The CDR3 loop reads CASRSGTGRNEQYV. The DNA for the CDR3 is TGTGCCAGCAGATCCGGGACAGGGCGTAACGAGCAGTACGTC.

This clonotype was counted between two and nine times. This chain links TRBV4-3 with TRBJ2-3, with D uncertain. The CDR3 extends over 16 amino acids. The ends were cut back, 0 bases at V and 0 bases at J, with 10 bases in the middle. Germline V gives CDR1 LGHNA, CDR2 YSLEER. The CDR3 bases are TGCGCCAGCAGCCAAGATCTGGGGATTAGCACAGATACGCAGTATTTT. Translation gives CASSQDLGISTDTQYF.

This chain links TRBV7-9 with TRBJ1-2; no clear D gene. Germline V gene lookup returns CDR1 SEHNR and CDR2 FQNEAQ (reference sequence). The CDR3 totals 12 residues. V was pared by 2 bases and J by 4 bases, with 5 bases between. The CDR3, as DNA: TGTGCCAGCAGCTTATTAGTCTATGGCTACACCTTC. It codes for CASSLLVYGYTF.

This clonotype was observed a few times. This rearrangement joins TRBV9 to TRBJ2-2, with unresolved D. The ends were cut back, 4 bases at V and 9 bases at J, with 13 bases in the middle. This CDR3 has 13 amino acids. The germline CDR1 and CDR2 sequences are SGDLS and YYNGEE. The CDR3 region has the DNA TGTGCCAGCAGCTCCGAAACCCACAGGGAGCTGTTTTTT. Translation gives CASSSETHRELFF.

On this clonotype itself: The junction does not match germline at one end; this may be a read error. The chain uses TRBV7-7 and TRBJ1-4, with TRBD1 matching 8 bases. CDR1 SSHAT and CDR2 FNYEAQ come from the germline V gene (reference sequence). The CDR3 runs 15 residues. The CDR3 protein is CASSLTGQGGEKLFF. The DNA of the CDR3 is TGTGCTAGCAGCTTAACCGGACAGGGCGGTGAAAAACTGTTTTTT.

This clonotype occurred once. The chain is built from TRBV7-2 and TRBJ1-2, with D maybe TRBD1 (6 bases). V was pared by 1 base and J by 2 bases, with 11 bases between. Germline CDR1 SGHTA, CDR2 FQGNSA. The CDR3 is 15 amino acids. For the CDR3, the DNA is TGTGCCAGCAGCTTAGGGAGGGGGGCGAACTATGGCTACACCTTC. Its translation: CASSLGRGANYGYTF.

V and J are TRBV5-5 and TRBJ2-1; 11 positions agree with TRBD1. This CDR3 has 15 amino acids. CDR1 and CDR2 from the germline V gene are SGHKS and YYEKEE (reference sequence). The ends lost 5 bases at V and 6 bases at J; junction bases unmatched: 7. The CDR3: CASRPGTGGFNEQFF. DNA of the CDR3: TGTGCCAGCAGACCCGGGACAGGGGGATTCAATGAGCAGTTCTTC.

In its sample, this clonotype was seen a few times. J is TRBJ2-1 and V is TRBV11-2; D is uncertain. The CDR3 contains 17 residues. V lost 0 bases and J 2 bases, leaving 14 bases between the germline ends. CDR1 and CDR2 from the germline V gene are SGHAT and FQNNGV. Here the CDR3 reads CASSLDRANGAYNEQFF. CDR3 bases: TGTGCCAGCAGCTTAGATCGGGCTAACGGAGCCTACAATGAGCAGTTCTTC. Together with reference TRBV11-2 and TRBJ2-1, the CDR3 gives the full variable domain: EAGVAQSPRYKIIEKRQSVAFWCNPISGHATLYWYQQILGQGPKLLIQFQNNGVVDDSQLPKDRFSAERLKGVDSTLKIQPAKLEDSAVYLCASSLDRANGAYNEQFFGPGTRLTVL.

The chain links TRBV15 to TRBJ2-7; D perhaps matches TRBD2 (5 bases). Germline lookup yields CDR1 LNHNV and CDR2 YYDKDF (reference sequence). The CDR3 is 14 amino acids. Trimming removed 0 bases from V and 5 bases from J, with 11 bases in between. CDR3 region: CATSREPLGDEQYV. In nucleotides, the CDR3 is TGTGCCACCAGCAGAGAGCCACTCGGGGACGAGCAGTACGTC.

This chain joins TRBV10-3 and TRBJ2-2; possible D gene TRBD2, 6 bases. This CDR3 comprises 14 residues. Per the germline V gene, CDR1 is ENHRY and CDR2 is SYGVKD. The germline V and J ends were trimmed by 4 bases and 8 bases, with 14 bases remaining between them. The CDR3: CAISAGTSTGELFF. The CDR3 DNA follows: TGTGCCATCAGTGCGGGGACTTCTACTGGGGAGCTGTTTTTT.

This chain joins TRBV5-4 and TRBJ1-5; 8 bases are a match to TRBD1. CDR1 SGHNT and CDR2 YYREEE come from the germline V gene (reference sequence). CDR3 length: 14 amino acids. J lost 5 bases, V lost 4 bases, and 5 bases had no gene match. This CDR3 reads CASSKGQADQPQHF. The DNA for the CDR3 is TGTGCCAGCAGCAAGGGACAGGCGGATCAGCCCCAGCATTTT.

V gene TRBV21-1 combines with J gene TRBJ1-1; the table's D call TRBD1 went unverified against the DNA. TRBV21-1 is deemed a pseudogene. The CDR3 is 12 amino acids. The CDR3 DNA reads as TGTGCCAGCAGCAATCCCGTTACGGAAGCTTTCTTT. This encodes CASSNPVTEAFF.

V usage is TRBV19 and J usage is TRBJ2-4; D is tentatively TRBD1 or TRBD2 (5 bases each). This CDR3 region has 15 residues. Trimming cost V 3 bases and J 1 base, with 10 bases left between them. Germline CDR1 and CDR2: LNHDA and SQIVND (reference sequence). The DNA for the CDR3 is TGTGCCAGTAGTATTGGGGGATTGGCCAAAAACATTCAGTACTTC. Amino acids: CASSIGGLAKNIQYF.

This clonotype was counted between two and nine times. The chain employs TRBV20-1 and TRBJ1-5, with D unresolved. CDR1 DFQATT and CDR2 SNEGSKA come from the germline V gene (reference sequence). V lost 3 bases and J lost 0, with 12 bases in between. This CDR3 is 15 amino acids long. The CDR3 protein is CSASRPGSSNQPQHF. The DNA of the CDR3 is TGCAGTGCTAGCAGGCCCGGTAGTAGCAATCAGCCCCAGCATTTT.

This clonotype was observed a few times. The chain uses TRBV7-3 and TRBJ2-5; 12 nucleotides match TRBD2. J lost 5 bases, V lost 3 bases, and 4 bases had no gene match. The length of the CDR3 is 15 residues. Germline loops: CDR1 SGHTA, CDR2 FQGTGA. The CDR3 is CASSLTSGGMETQYF. CDR3 DNA sequence: TGTGCCAGCAGCTTGACTAGCGGGGGAATGGAGACCCAGTACTTC.

V gene TRBV4-1 combines with J gene TRBJ1-5; D is ambiguous. Germline values: CDR1 MGHRA, CDR2 YSYEKL. V was clipped by 1 base and J by 4 bases, with 5 bases between them. This CDR3 spans 13 amino acids. CDR3 amino acids: CASSQVKNQPQHF. As DNA, the CDR3 is TGCGCCAGCAGCCAAGTCAAGAATCAGCCCCAGCATTTT.

The chain carries TRBV19 and TRBJ2-1, with 10 bases lining up with TRBD1. Trimming removed 5 bases from V and 6 bases from J; junction bases left unmatched: 10. Germline V gene data show CDR1 as LNHDA and CDR2 as SQIVND (reference sequence). This CDR3 has 16 residues. CDR3 amino acids: CASSLPSTGGFNEQFF. CDR3 nucleotide sequence: TGTGCCAGTAGTTTACCGTCGACAGGGGGCTTCAATGAGCAGTTCTTC.